These 13 T cell receptor beta chains came from one sample sequenced in a study of T-cell memory formation after mild COVID-19. TCRdb processed the 5' RACE reads anew with MiXCR; each CDR3 protein has one entry. Among approximately 230,000 distinct CDR3 sequences listed, roughly 15% were seen once. What was sequenced was PBMCs or a T cell subset sorted from them (not recorded which). The source of these receptors is a man aged 18 to 30 who had mild COVID-19 (a few samples of this study predate the infection). Cell type and time point are not known.

This clonotype occurred a few times. This chain uses TRBV9 with TRBJ2-1; a weak D match, TRBD2 (6 bases). The CDR3 is 15 amino acids. Germline V lookup: CDR1 SGDLS, CDR2 YYNGEE. V was clipped by 4 bases and J by 4 bases, with 15 bases between them. CDR3 nucleotide sequence: TGTGCCAGCAGCCCCCGCGGGGCGGGGTACAATGAGCAGTTCTTC. This codes for CASSPRGAGYNEQFF.

The rearrangement joins TRBV12-3 or TRBV12-4 to TRBJ1-1; TRBD1 matches 7 bases. Unmatched junction bases numbered 8, after V lost 5 bases and J lost 5 bases. This CDR3 comprises 14 residues. The CDR3 DNA follows: TGTGCCAGCAGTCGACAGGGTGGATTAACTGAAGCTTTCTTT. Residues: CASSRQGGLTEAFF.

The rearrangement uses TRBV6-1 and TRBJ2-7; possibly TRBD2 for D (5 bases). Per the germline V gene, CDR1 is MNHNS and CDR2 is SASEGT. The CDR3 runs to 15 residues. V was shortened by 5 bases and J by 3 bases, with 17 bases between the two germline ends. In DNA, the CDR3 is TGTGCCAGCAGTTGGACGCCGGGGTTGTACTACGAGCAGTACTTC. Residues: CASSWTPGLYYEQYF.

The sample holds many counts of this clonotype. The V call is TRBV29-1, the J call TRBJ2-3; D remains unclear. Trimming left V 4 bases short and J 1 base short, with 0 bases between. CDR3 length: 10 amino acids. The germline V gene encodes CDR1 SQVTM and CDR2 ANQGSEA. This chain's CDR3 is CSVGTDTQYF. In DNA form, the CDR3 reads TGCAGCGTTGGCACAGATACGCAGTATTTT.

The genes are TRBV5-1 and TRBJ2-3, with D maybe TRBD1 (5 bases). CDR1 and CDR2 (germline): SGHRS, YFSETQ. The CDR3 spans 16 residues. Deletions cut 0 bases from V and 0 bases from J, with 11 bases between. The CDR3 sequence: CASSLGGRVSTDTQYF. CDR3 nucleotides: TGCGCCAGCAGCTTGGGTGGCAGGGTGAGCACAGATACGCAGTATTTT.

This clonotype has more than one count but fewer than ten. The chain joins TRBV7-9 to TRBJ2-2, with TRBD1 matching over 7 bases. The V segment lost 5 bases and the J segment 0 bases; nucleotides outside the gene matches: 6. The length of the CDR3 is 16 residues. In germline, CDR1 is SEHNR, CDR2 FQNEAQ (reference sequence). CDR3 residues: CASSDRVRTNTGELFF. The CDR3 DNA is TGTGCCAGCAGCGACAGGGTGCGGACGAACACCGGGGAGCTGTTTTTT.

This clonotype was picked up a small number of times. The rearrangement uses TRBV7-2 and TRBJ1-6; 7 bases match TRBD1. Germline-derived CDR1 and CDR2 are SGHTA and FQGNSA. CDR3 size: 13 residues. V was clipped by 6 bases and J by 11 bases; unmatched bases: 7. CDR3: CASSSPQGPPLHF. The CDR3, as DNA: TGTGCCAGCAGTTCTCCACAGGGGCCACCCCTCCACTTT.

The chain recombines TRBV5-4 with TRBJ2-7, with no clear D. This CDR3 spans 12 amino acids. Germline values: CDR1 SGHNT, CDR2 YYREEE (reference sequence). The V gene lost 0 bases and the J gene lost 5 bases, with 6 bases spanning the gap. The CDR3 region is CASSLDRNEQYV. The CDR3 DNA is TGTGCCAGCAGCTTGGACAGAAACGAGCAGTACGTC.

The table lists this clonotype with many counts. This chain joins TRBV4-1 and TRBJ2-5; possibly TRBD1 for D (5 bases). This CDR3 is 16 amino acids long. Germline values: CDR1 MGHRA, CDR2 YSYEKL. V lost 1 base and J lost 5, with 17 bases in between. DNA of the CDR3: TGCGCCAGCAGCCAAGGCTCCAGGGCGTTTAGTGAGACCCAGTACTTC. It yields the protein CASSQGSRAFSETQYF.

This chain connects TRBV4-3 to TRBJ2-6, with TRBD1 as a possible D gene (6 bases). This CDR3 region has 16 residues. CDR1 and CDR2 from the germline V gene are LGHNA and YSLEER. The V gene lost 2 bases and the J gene lost 4 bases, with 12 bases spanning the gap. CDR3 DNA sequence: TGCGCCAGCAGCCAATTGGGGGCGCCCGGGGCCAACGTCCTGACTTTC. The encoded protein is CASSQLGAPGANVLTF.

The genes are TRBV5-1 and TRBJ1-2, with 8 bases lining up with TRBD1. CDR3 length: 15 amino acids. Germline trimming cut 2 bases from V and 4 bases from J; bases unmatched to any gene: 7. Per germline, CDR1 SGHRS and CDR2 YFSETQ. This chain's CDR3 is CASSFVRGPGYGYTF. DNA of the CDR3: TGCGCCAGCAGCTTCGTCAGGGGGCCGGGCTATGGCTACACCTTC.

The rearrangement links TRBV6-4 to TRBJ2-3, with D uncertain. This CDR3 comprises 13 residues. CDR1 and CDR2 (germline): MRHNA, SNTAGT. V was shortened by 5 bases and J by 1 base, with 7 bases between the two germline ends. DNA of the CDR3: TGTGCCAGCAGTTTCGAGCGCACAGATACGCAGTATTTT. Protein: CASSFERTDTQYF.

This clonotype was recorded a few times. The chain is built from TRBV7-2 and TRBJ2-3; D uncertain. The V gene lost 1 base and the J gene lost 5 bases, with 7 bases spanning the gap. The CDR3 contains 13 residues. Germline CDR1 and CDR2: SGHTA and FQGNSA. The CDR3 protein is CASSLVNGDTQYF. The DNA for the CDR3 is TGTGCCAGCAGCTTAGTAAACGGAGATACGCAGTATTTT.